This T cell receptor beta chain was identified during a study of somatic mutations in cytotoxic T cells in rheumatoid arthritis. Study overall: Flow sorting yielded some V beta antibody-stained T-cell populations at nearly 100% purity, among them V beta1+ cells sequenced for TCRB. General study points: Patients with rheumatoid arthritis, but not healthy controls, had CD8+ clonality that increased with age. Adjustment for multiple comparisons was not applied to the slight TRBV07 underrepresentation observed in rheumatoid arthritis patients. CD8+ T-cell clonality did not differ significantly between rheumatoid arthritis patients and age-matched healthy controls.

V lost 1 base to trimming and J lost 6 bases; unmatched junction nucleotides: 9. The CDR3 length is 16 residues. Germline loops: CDR1 MNHEY, CDR2 SMNVEV (reference sequence). Points on this clone: No antigen is known for it.

This table comes from immunoSEQ multiplex PCR, and its TCRdb copy is limited to in-frame clones, with some not included. Of about 26,000 clones in the sample, 82% were seen once. Material: CD8+ T cells sorted from blood. V gene TRBV27 combines with J gene TRBJ2-3; 8 bases are a match to TRBD2. The origin of this receptor is a man aged 50 or older in good health. The CDR3 spells CASSLYAGGALDTQYF. The CDR3 region has the DNA TGTGCCAGCAGTTTATACGCCGGGGGGGCACTCGATACGCAGTATTTT.